This T cell receptor (beta chain) was found in a study of blood T cell repertoires in COVID-19. Across the whole study: Both acute and convalescent COVID-19 samples were obtained from the United States, Italy and Spain. PBMCs, B-cell-depleted T cells, or T cells provided the cDNA or gDNA that made up the material.

The CDR3 is made up of 17 amino acids. Germline CDR1 and CDR2: SGHRS and YFSETQ. The V segment lost 0 bases and the J segment 9 bases; nucleotides outside the gene matches: 13. Per the original data handling: How many nucleated cells were present was estimated from reference gene primer amplification. The assay was immunoSEQ multiplex PCR, and TCRdb's table has in-frame clones only and misses some. V and J calls plus clone size are reproduced from that table; the DNA served to infer D and trimming. The table shows about 150,000 clones, with around 92% occurring only once. The receptor was derived from a man in his 60s with acute or convalescent COVID-19. The chain is built from TRBV5-1 and TRBJ2-1, with TRBD2 identical over 9 bases. The sample comprised peripheral blood. The CDR3 reads CASSLASSGGLLVEQFF. Here the CDR3 DNA reads TGCGCCAGCAGCTTGGCCTCAAGCGGGGGGTTGTTAGTTGAGCAGTTCTTC.